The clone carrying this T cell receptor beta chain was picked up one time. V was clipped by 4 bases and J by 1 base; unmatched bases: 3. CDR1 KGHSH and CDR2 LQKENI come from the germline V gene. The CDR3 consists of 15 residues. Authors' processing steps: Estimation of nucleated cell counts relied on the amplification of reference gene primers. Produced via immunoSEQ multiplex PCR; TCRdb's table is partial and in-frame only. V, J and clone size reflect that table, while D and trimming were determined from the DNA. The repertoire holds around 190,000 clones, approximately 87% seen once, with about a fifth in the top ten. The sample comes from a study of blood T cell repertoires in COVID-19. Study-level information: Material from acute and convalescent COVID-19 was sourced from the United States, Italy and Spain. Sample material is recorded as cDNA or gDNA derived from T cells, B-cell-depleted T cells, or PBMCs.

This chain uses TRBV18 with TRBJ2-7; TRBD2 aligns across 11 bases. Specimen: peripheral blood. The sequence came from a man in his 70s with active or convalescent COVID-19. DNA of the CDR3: TGTGCCAGCTCACAGGGACTAGCGGTATCCTACGAGCAGTACTTC. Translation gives CASSQGLAVSYEQYF.